There are many counts of the clone carrying this TCR beta chain. The antigen is not known. One junction end does not reproduce the germline sequence, and a read error may be involved. This CDR3 region has 11 residues. This entry comes from a study of CD8 T cells in ankylosing spondylitis. Overall study findings and caveats: Clones linked to disease were reported to show significant enrichment in matched ankylosing spondylitis synovial fluid. Prior literature has documented some motif variants in synovial fluid and blood from reactive arthritis.

Molecular-barcoded quantitative 5'-RACE produced these TCR beta libraries. TCRdb itself ran the 5' RACE reads through MiXCR, one entry per CDR3 protein. The table shows 130,000 or so distinct CDR3 sequences, with 7% occurring only once. The sequenced sample was blood, either unsorted or a sorted T cell fraction (not recorded which). The receptor was derived from a male donor with ankylosing spondylitis or in good health (not recorded which). The chain links TRBV12-3 or TRBV12-4 to TRBJ2-7; no clear D gene. As DNA, the CDR3 is TGCGCCAGCAGCCTCACCTACGAGCAGTACTTC. It encodes CASSLTYEQYF.